A single sample is the source of the 32 T cell receptor beta chains below, sequenced in a study of cytomegalovirus exposure and HLA in healthy donors. Researchers ran the PCR with 60 Vbeta and 13 Jbeta primers. TCRdb's table, derived via immunoSEQ multiplex PCR, lists solely in-frame clones and lacks some. The repertoire holds roughly 100,000 clones, with almost 70% as singletons. Input material: PBMCs. These receptors all come from a man aged 30 to 39 in good health and CMV-seronegative.

The chain joins TRBV4-1 to TRBJ2-7, with D possibly TRBD2 on 6 matching bases. V was trimmed by 6 bases and J by 3 bases, leaving 12 bases between them. This CDR3 contains 13 residues. Germline V gives CDR1 MGHRA, CDR2 YSYEKL. The CDR3 spells CASSRAGFYEQYF. CDR3 DNA: TGCGCCAGCAGTCGGGCGGGATTCTACGAGCAGTACTTC.

This clone has just a few counts. The CDR3 sequence: CASSQVTGSYGYTF. CDR3 nucleotides: TGTGCCAGCAGCCAAGTGACAGGGAGCTATGGCTACACCTTC. The chain couples TRBV14 to TRBJ1-2, with 7 bases identical to TRBD1. CDR1 is SGHDN and CDR2 is FVKESK in the germline V gene. Trimming at V came to 1 base and at J to 4 bases, leaving 3 bases not matched to a gene. The CDR3 sequence is 14 residues long.

The rearrangement joins TRBV29-1 to TRBJ1-1; possible D gene TRBD1, 5 bases. Germline-derived CDR1 and CDR2 are SQVTM and ANQGSEA. The CDR3 sequence is 12 residues long. Trimming cost V 6 bases and J 0 bases, with 8 bases left between them. In nucleotides, the CDR3 is TGCAGCGTGGACATCATGAACACTGAAGCTTTCTTT. This sequence encodes CSVDIMNTEAFF.

The J gene is TRBJ2-1, the V gene TRBV9; TRBD2 aligns across 11 bases. CDR3 length: 17 residues. Germline assignment: CDR1 SGDLS and CDR2 YYNGEE. Trimming took 3 bases from V and 4 from J; bases not matched to a gene: 9. The CDR3 coding sequence is TGTGCCAGCAGCGGGGGAGGACGGACTAGCGGGTACAATGAGCAGTTCTTC. Its protein product is CASSGGGRTSGYNEQFF.

The chain employs TRBV7-3 and TRBJ2-3, with D possibly TRBD2 on 5 matching bases. The CDR3 loop spans 16 amino acids. Trimming removed 5 bases at V and 1 base at J, with 16 bases between. Per germline, CDR1 SGHTA and CDR2 FQGTGA. Here the CDR3 DNA reads TGTGCCAGCAGCACGAAAACTAGTACTGGCACAGATACGCAGTATTTT. Its translation: CASSTKTSTGTDTQYF.

This sequence joins TRBV4-3 and TRBJ2-7; TRBD2 agrees at 7 bases. This CDR3 spans 15 amino acids. Trimming at V came to 3 bases and at J to 2 bases, leaving 7 bases not matched to a gene. Germline values: CDR1 LGHNA, CDR2 YSLEER. DNA of the CDR3: TGCGCCAGCAGCCATCTATCTAGCGGAGCCTACGAGCAGTACTTC. Translated, it gives CASSHLSSGAYEQYF.

The chain employs TRBV5-5 and TRBJ2-3; D perhaps matches TRBD2 (7 bases). The germline V gene has CDR1 SGHKS and CDR2 YYEKEE (reference sequence). The CDR3 has 13 amino acids. Trimming pared 4 bases from V and 7 bases from J, leaving 13 bases between. Here the CDR3 DNA reads TGTGCCAGCAGCCCGGAGGGGGGGAATACGCAGTATTTT. Its translation is CASSPEGGNTQYF.

The chain employs TRBV20-1 and TRBJ2-3; D is perhaps TRBD2 (6 bases). The CDR3 consists of 11 residues. Germline V gene data show CDR1 as DFQATT and CDR2 as SNEGSKA (reference sequence). V shed 6 bases and J shed 8 bases, with 12 bases lying between them. This chain's CDR3 is CSAAGRGTQYF. The CDR3 nucleotides are TGCAGTGCGGCAGGGCGGGGTACGCAGTATTTT.

This clone was observed once. V is TRBV6-1 and J is TRBJ2-5; 12 bases are shared with TRBD2. The J call is uncertain, as TRBJ2-7 better fits the DNA end. The CDR3 sequence is 15 residues long. Germline CDR1 MNHNS, CDR2 SASEGT. CDR3 sequence reads: CASRRTSGNYYEQYF. Here the CDR3 DNA reads TGTGCCAGCAGGAGGACTAGCGGGAATTACTACGAGCAGTACTTC.

The chain has TRBV29-1 and TRBJ1-5; TRBD1 matches at 7 bases. The germline V gene encodes CDR1 SQVTM and CDR2 ANQGSEA. This CDR3 comprises 15 residues. V trimming: 4 bases; J trimming: 3 bases; junction bases outside the gene matches: 9. The CDR3, as DNA: TGCAGCGTTGTTTACAGGGGTAATTCCAATCAGCCCCAGCATTTT. Amino acids: CSVVYRGNSNQPQHF.

This clone was counted once. The J gene is TRBJ1-2, the V gene TRBV5-6; a possible D gene is TRBD1 (5 bases). V was pared by 4 bases and J by 8 bases, with 15 bases between. The CDR3 consists of 13 residues. CDR1 and CDR2 (germline): SGHDT, YYEEEE. The CDR3 region has the DNA TGTGCCAGCAGCCCCCGGGGGAGAGGAGGCTACACCTTC. Its protein product is CASSPRGRGGYTF. The whole variable domain, remainder taken from reference TRBV5-6 and TRBJ1-2, is DAGVTQSPTHLIKTRGQQVTLRCSPKSGHDTVSWYQQALGQGPQFIFQYYEEEERQRGNFPDRFSGHQFPNYSSELNVNALLLGDSALYLCASSPRGRGGYTFGSGTRLTVV.

The chain links TRBV5-6 to TRBJ1-1, with 8 bases matching TRBD1. The CDR3 extends over 15 amino acids. The germline V gene has CDR1 SGHDT and CDR2 YYEEEE. V was pared by 3 bases and J by 1 base, with 5 bases of the junction left unmatched. CDR3 amino acids: CASSWGTGRNTEAFF. DNA of the CDR3: TGTGCCAGCAGCTGGGGGACAGGAAGGAACACTGAAGCTTTCTTT.

Notes on this clone: The sample contains more than one DNA sequence encoding this CDR3. The chain is built from TRBV18 and TRBJ2-3, with D perhaps matching TRBD1 (5 bases). The CDR3 totals 16 residues. V lost 0 bases and J 1 base, leaving 11 bases between the germline ends. Germline V CDR1 and CDR2: KGHSH, LQKENI. This CDR3 reads CASSPPLGQGTDTQYF. The CDR3 DNA is TGTGCCAGCTCACCACCGTTAGGACAAGGCACAGATACGCAGTATTTT.

The chain uses TRBV10-3 and TRBJ1-1; maybe TRBD1 (5 bases). V gave up 3 bases and J gave up 6 bases, with 17 bases separating them. The CDR3 extends over 15 amino acids. CDR1 and CDR2 (germline): ENHRY, SYGVKD. In nucleotides, the CDR3 is TGTGCCATCAGTGATTCAGGGCGATTGATGGCTGAAGCTTTCTTT. Protein: CAISDSGRLMAEAFF.

The sample holds a few counts of this clone. The CDR3 region is CASSLARGQEAFF. DNA of the CDR3: TGTGCCAGCAGCTTGGCGAGGGGACAGGAAGCTTTCTTT. The chain uses TRBV5-4 and TRBJ1-1; the match to TRBD1 covers 7 bases. Germline V gene lookup returns CDR1 SGHNT and CDR2 YYREEE (reference sequence). The CDR3 spans 13 residues. Trimming removed 0 bases from V and 8 bases from J; junction bases left unmatched: 4.

This clone was observed a handful of times. The genes are TRBV6-1 and TRBJ1-2, with TRBD1 matching over 8 bases. V shed 3 bases and J 5 bases; nucleotides not matched to a gene: 8. Germline-derived CDR1 and CDR2 are MNHNS and SASEGT. CDR3 length equals 15 residues. The CDR3 loop reads CASSEARQGWYGYTF. CDR3 DNA sequence: TGTGCCAGCAGTGAGGCAAGACAGGGGTGGTATGGCTACACCTTC.

This clone was detected only a few times. The chain employs TRBV19 and TRBJ2-6, with a tentative D call TRBD1 (5 bases). The CDR3 covers 16 residues. The germline CDR1 and CDR2 sequences are LNHDA and SQIVND (reference sequence). V lost 7 bases, J lost 0 bases, and 13 bases lay in between. CDR3 residues: CASTLQGSSGANVLTF. In DNA, the CDR3 is TGTGCCAGTACGCTTCAGGGCTCCTCTGGGGCCAACGTCCTGACTTTC.

The chain combines TRBV6-5 with TRBJ2-2; no clear D. Trimming took off 6 bases at V and 3 bases at J, with 8 bases between the two ends. Looked up from germline, CDR1 is MNHEY and CDR2 is SVGAGI. CDR3 length: 13 amino acids. Here the CDR3 DNA reads TGTGCCAGCAGCTACCATTACACCGGGGAGCTGTTTTTT. Encoded protein: CASSYHYTGELFF.

The chain uses TRBV2 and TRBJ1-5; possible D gene TRBD1, 6 bases. V was pared by 4 bases and J by 3 bases, with 10 bases between. This CDR3 has 14 amino acids. Germline V gene lookup returns CDR1 SNHLY and CDR2 FYNNEI. The DNA for the CDR3 is TGTGCCAGCAGTGGACAGGTAGACAATCAGCCCCAGCATTTT. Residues: CASSGQVDNQPQHF.

CDR3 sequence reads: CASSEGSGDEQFF. CDR3 DNA: TGTGCCAGCAGTGAGGGCAGCGGTGATGAGCAGTTCTTC. The genes are TRBV2 and TRBJ2-1, with a weak D call TRBD2 (5 bases). The CDR3 runs to 13 residues. Germline values: CDR1 SNHLY, CDR2 FYNNEI. V gave up 3 bases and J gave up 8 bases, with 11 bases separating them.

In this sample, this clone turned up a few times. The chain has TRBV7-2 and TRBJ1-3; perhaps TRBD1 as D (6 bases). Trimming shortened V by 5 bases and J by 2 bases, and 16 bases separated the two germline ends. Germline CDR1 reads SGHTA; CDR2 reads FQGNSA. The CDR3 is 16 amino acids. The CDR3: CASSPGQSNTGNTIYF. CDR3 DNA: TGTGCCAGCAGCCCCGGACAGTCTAACACTGGAAACACCATATATTTT.

V and J are TRBV20-1 and TRBJ2-5; D remains unclear. CDR3 length: 10 amino acids. The germline V gene has CDR1 DFQATT and CDR2 SNEGSKA (reference sequence). Trimming removed 3 bases at V and 5 bases at J, with 4 bases between. CDR3 in amino acids: CSASSETQYF. Written as DNA, the CDR3 is TGCAGTGCTAGTTCTGAGACCCAGTACTTC.

In this sample, this clone turned up a few times. The chain couples TRBV9 to TRBJ2-6; 9 bases are shared with TRBD1. This CDR3 comprises 17 residues. Germline CDR1 SGDLS, CDR2 YYNGEE. The junction had 9 bases not matched to a gene; V was cut back by 4 bases and J by 4 bases. Written as DNA, the CDR3 is TGTGCCAGCAGCTGGGGACAGGGAAGTTTCGGGGCCAACGTCCTGACTTTC. Translating it yields CASSWGQGSFGANVLTF.

The table lists this clone with a few counts. The rearrangement links TRBV6-1 to TRBJ2-1; TRBD1 is a possible D gene (5 bases). The CDR3 runs 12 residues. Trimming removed 7 bases at V and 10 bases at J, with 14 bases between. Germline-derived CDR1 and CDR2 are MNHNS and SASEGT. The CDR3 nucleotides are TGTGCCAGCAATCAGGTTTACAGGGAGCAGTTCTTC. Translating it yields CASNQVYREQFF.

The chain is built from TRBV10-2 and TRBJ2-2; no clear D. From germline, CDR1 is WSHSY and CDR2 SAAADI. Trimming stripped 3 bases from V and 6 bases from J, with 8 bases between. The CDR3 is 13 amino acids. This chain's CDR3 is CASSETRAGELFF. The CDR3 nucleotides read TGCGCCAGCAGTGAAACCCGGGCCGGGGAGCTGTTTTTT.

The V gene is TRBV11-1, the J gene TRBJ2-3; D uncertain. Trimming stripped 2 bases from V and 0 bases from J, with 9 bases between. This CDR3 contains 15 residues. Germline V gene lookup returns CDR1 SGHAT and CDR2 FQDESV (reference sequence). This chain's CDR3 is CASSLIPGSTDTQYF. The CDR3 DNA is TGTGCCAGCAGCTTAATCCCCGGGAGCACAGATACGCAGTATTTT.

In its sample, this clone was seen a few times. The V gene is TRBV5-1, the J gene TRBJ2-7; tentative D call: TRBD2 (5 bases). The CDR3 is 14 amino acids. Germline lookup yields CDR1 SGHRS and CDR2 YFSETQ. Trimming stripped 4 bases from V and 0 bases from J, with 11 bases between. The CDR3 bases are TGCGCCAGCAGCGCCGGGGTACACTCCTACGAGCAGTACTTC. It translates to CASSAGVHSYEQYF.

In nucleotides, the CDR3 is TGTGCCAGCCAGGACAGGGCGAGCGAGCAGTACTTC. Its protein is CASQDRASEQYF. The gene calls are TRBV28 and TRBJ2-7, with TRBD1 identical over 8 bases. V was clipped by 8 bases and J by 6 bases; unmatched bases: 6. Looked up from germline, CDR1 is MDHEN and CDR2 is SYDVKM. The CDR3 extends over 12 amino acids.

On this clone itself: Relative to the germline gene, one junction end is altered; a read error may explain this. The chain has TRBV7-2 and TRBJ2-7; 8 nucleotides line up with TRBD2. The CDR3 spans 14 residues. The germline CDR1 and CDR2 sequences are SGHTA and FQGNSA. The CDR3 sequence is CASSLSGDSYGQYF. For the CDR3, the DNA is TGTGCCAGCAGCCTTAGCGGGGACTCCTACGGGCAGTACTTC. Looking up the rest from reference TRBV7-2 and TRBJ2-7 gives the full variable domain: GAGVSQSPSNKVTEKGKDVELRCDPISGHTALYWYRQSLGQGLEFLIYFQGNSAPDKSGLPSDRFSAERTGGSVSTLTIQRTQQEDSAVYLCASSLSGDSYGQYFGPGTRLTVT.

This chain links TRBV5-1 with TRBJ2-7, with TRBD2 matching over 8 bases. Germline-derived CDR1 and CDR2 are SGHRS and YFSETQ. This CDR3 is 12 amino acids long. V shed 3 bases and J 8 bases; nucleotides not matched to a gene: 4. CDR3 nucleotide sequence: TGCGCCAGCAGCTCGGGGGGGCAAAAGCAGTACTTC. It encodes CASSSGGQKQYF.

The J gene is TRBJ2-7, the V gene TRBV7-2; D possibly corresponds to TRBD1 (5 bases). Germline CDR1 reads SGHTA; CDR2 reads FQGNSA. V was shortened by 2 bases and J by 3 bases, with 14 bases between the two germline ends. The CDR3 sequence is 15 residues long. This CDR3 reads CASSLQQAIYYEQYF. The CDR3 DNA reads TGTGCCAGCAGCTTACAACAGGCAATTTACTACGAGCAGTACTTC.

The DNA for the CDR3 is TGTGCCAGCAGCTTAGTCCGAGGCCCCCGGTGGGAGGAGACCCAGTACTTC. Its translation is CASSLVRGPRWEETQYF. The chain recombines TRBV11-2 with TRBJ2-5; a weak D match, TRBD2 (5 bases). Germline lookup yields CDR1 SGHAT and CDR2 FQNNGV. The CDR3 contains 17 residues. The V end lost 1 base, the J end lost 5 bases, and 20 bases lay between the germline ends. The variable domain in full, completed from reference TRBV11-2 and TRBJ2-5, reads EAGVAQSPRYKIIEKRQSVAFWCNPISGHATLYWYQQILGQGPKLLIQFQNNGVVDDSQLPKDRFSAERLKGVDSTLKIQPAKLEDSAVYLCASSLVRGPRWEETQYFGPGTRLLVL.